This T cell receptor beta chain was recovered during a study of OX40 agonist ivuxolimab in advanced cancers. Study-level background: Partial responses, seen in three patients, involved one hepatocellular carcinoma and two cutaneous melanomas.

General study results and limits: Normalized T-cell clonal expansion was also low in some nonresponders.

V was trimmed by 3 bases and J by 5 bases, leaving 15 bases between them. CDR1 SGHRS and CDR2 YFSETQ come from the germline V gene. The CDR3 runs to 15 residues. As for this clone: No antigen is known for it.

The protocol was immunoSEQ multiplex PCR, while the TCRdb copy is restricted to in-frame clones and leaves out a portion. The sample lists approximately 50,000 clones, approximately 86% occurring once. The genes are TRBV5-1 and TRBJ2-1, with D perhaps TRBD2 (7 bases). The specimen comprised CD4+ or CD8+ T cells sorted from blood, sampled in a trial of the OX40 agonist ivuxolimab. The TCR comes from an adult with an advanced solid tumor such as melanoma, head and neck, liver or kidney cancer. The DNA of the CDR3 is TGCGCCAGCAGCTCGGGGGGCCTGGGGCACAATGAGCAGTTCTTC. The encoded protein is CASSSGGLGHNEQFF.